This T cell receptor beta chain was profiled in a study of T cells in Graves' hyperthyroidism and ophthalmopathy. RNA transcripts served as the template for amplifying TCR beta CDR3 regions. Initially, a first-round RT-PCR of the TCR CDR3 employed the HTBI primer set. TCRdb reanalysed the multiplex PCR reads using MiXCR and keeps one entry per CDR3 protein. The table lists 470,000 or so distinct CDR3 sequences, roughly 20% of them singletons. This CDR3 spans 14 amino acids. The germline CDR1 and CDR2 sequences are MNHEY and SMNVEV (reference sequence). The V end was cut by 5 bases, the J end by 0 bases, with 11 bases between. Patients between 18 and 65 years old had hyperthyroidism, newly diagnosed and lasting under 2 months.

The V and J genes are TRBV27 and TRBJ2-7; a possible D gene is TRBD2 (6 bases). The clonotype was recovered from a man aged 18-30 years with Graves' hyperthyroidism. Sequenced input: blood. The CDR3 DNA is TGTGCCAGCAGTGAGAGGGGACTCTCCTACGAGCAGTACTTC. This sequence encodes CASSERGLSYEQYF.